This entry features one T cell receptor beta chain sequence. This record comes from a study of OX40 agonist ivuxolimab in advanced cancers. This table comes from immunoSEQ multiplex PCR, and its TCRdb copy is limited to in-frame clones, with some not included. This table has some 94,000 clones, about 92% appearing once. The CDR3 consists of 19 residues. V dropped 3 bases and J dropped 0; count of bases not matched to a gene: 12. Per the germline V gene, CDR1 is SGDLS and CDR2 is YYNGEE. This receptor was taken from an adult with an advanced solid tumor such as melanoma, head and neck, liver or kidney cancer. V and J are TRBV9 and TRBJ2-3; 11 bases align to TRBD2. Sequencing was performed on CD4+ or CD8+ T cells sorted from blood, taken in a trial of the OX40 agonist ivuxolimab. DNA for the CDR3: TGTGCCAGCAGCGGACCGGCCCTAGCGGGAGGTTCTAGCACAGATACGCAGTATTTT. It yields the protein CASSGPALAGGSSTDTQYF.